This T cell receptor (beta chain) was identified during a study of CD4 T cells in relation to SARS-CoV-2 and coronaviruses. The germline gives CDR1 LNHDA, CDR2 SQIVND (reference sequence). The CDR3 is 15 amino acids. Trimming took 3 bases from V and 1 from J, leaving 10 bases between them. Unexposed donor CD4+ T cells date from about 2011-2018, before the COVID-19 pandemic. This clone was counted a single time. This table comes from immunoSEQ multiplex PCR, and its TCRdb copy is limited to in-frame clones, with some not included. In the table there are more than 55,000 clones, about nine tenths of which are singletons.

The sample comprised memory CD4+ T cells from PBMCs. The source of this sequence is a human donor in good health. The V call is TRBV19, the J call TRBJ2-1, with D hard to call. The CDR3: CASSMGFGSYNEQFF. CDR3 bases: TGTGCCAGTAGTATGGGATTTGGATCCTACAATGAGCAGTTCTTC.